This is a list of T cell receptor beta chains from one sample in a study of blood T cell repertoires in COVID-19. Assay used: immunoSEQ multiplex PCR; TCRdb lists only in-frame clones, some missing. The sample includes around 120,000 clones, around nine tenths of them seen just once. Sequenced sample: peripheral blood. The receptor source for this set is a human donor in a cohort sampled during active COVID-19. The CDR3 runs from the conserved cysteine through the conserved F or W.

J gene	V gene	CDR3 protein
TRBJ2-7	TRBV29-1	CSVSRQGPYEQYF
TRBJ2-2	TRBV18	CASSPPGLAGALRGGELFF
TRBJ2-7	TRBV7-9	CASGKQTSSYEQYF
TRBJ1-2	TRBV6-5	CASSYGGQGLYGYTF
TRBJ2-1	TRBV5-4	CASSPGTGGLNEQFF
TRBJ2-5	TRBV27	CATQQTGGVGTQYF
TRBJ2-7	TRBV10-3	CAIPDRGTFYEQYF
TRBJ2-7	TRBV5-4	CASSPGGQGAYEQYF
TRBJ2-7	TRBV4-1	CASSQETGAVRYEQYF
TRBJ2-1	TRBV10-1	CASSEFSGRGDNEQFF
TRBJ1-2	TRBV4-1	CASSHATVQWDRGNYGYTF
TRBJ2-2	TRBV9	CASSGHRGWAGELFF
TRBJ2-1	TRBV4-1	CASSQASGRAWLDEQFF
TRBJ1-1	TRBV27	CASSFHWTGTDRNTEAFF
TRBJ2-6	TRBV6-1	CASSDPVTVSGANVLTF
TRBJ1-5	TRBV19	CASSIGQGGVQPQHF
TRBJ2-7	TRBV25-1	CASSDPTRGDNEQYF
TRBJ1-4	TRBV5-6	CASRVGNEKLFF
TRBJ1-4	TRBV4-2	CASSQRGPDEKLFF
TRBJ2-7	TRBV18	CASSVAGTGGYEQYF
TRBJ2-5	TRBV29-1	CSVERIWASGNQETQYF
TRBJ2-3	TRBV12-5	CASGHPPGASPGGTDTQYF
TRBJ2-3	TRBV18	CASSPDTNTDTQYF
TRBJ1-2	TRBV10-3	CAISAQDYGYTF
TRBJ2-1	TRBV29-1	CSVVERGNEQFF
TRBJ2-2	TRBV7-6	CASSLEQGTGELFF
TRBJ1-6	TRBV9	CASSVDGTGHSPLHF
TRBJ1-5	TRBV5-4	CASSINDQPQHF
TRBJ2-1	TRBV5-1	CASSPPFSGGAVNEQFF
TRBJ2-2	TRBV19	CASSKVVLGQGFTGELFF
TRBJ2-7	TRBV6-2/TRBV6-3	CASSKDRDYEQYF
TRBJ2-7	TRBV19	CASHHRWGGLIYEQYF
TRBJ2-6	TRBV28	CASSPQGFGANVLTF
TRBJ2-1	TRBV27	CASMSGTSGGSKFF
TRBJ2-3	TRBV7-2	CASSQGSGTDTQYF
TRBJ2-6	TRBV5-1	CASSSGSGQGILGANVLTF
TRBJ2-5	TRBV4-1	CASSQARLAGSETQYF
TRBJ1-2	TRBV7-9	CASSLGQEGNYGYTF
TRBJ2-1	TRBV1	CTSSQDLVGAEYNEQFF
TRBJ1-1	TRBV9	CASSAAPHGNTEAFF
TRBJ2-1	TRBV10-2	CASVIHLAGRDNEQFF
TRBJ1-2	TRBV7-2	CASSLDINGGSNYGYTF
TRBJ1-2	TRBV7-9	CASSEATANYGYTF
TRBJ1-1	TRBV12-3/TRBV12-4	CASSSSGFLNAFF
TRBJ1-1	TRBV6-5	CASSTTGAEAFF
TRBJ2-5	TRBV5-1	CASSSSSQETQYF
TRBJ2-1	TRBV6-4	CASSVSSGAGNEQFF
TRBJ2-7	TRBV29-1	CSARRGSEQYF
TRBJ1-3	TRBV7-9	CASSGSTGDSGNTIYF
TRBJ2-1	TRBV6-5	CASSYLAGGYNEQFF
TRBJ2-2	TRBV3-1/TRBV3-2	CASSKRGGLGGTGELFF
TRBJ1-6	TRBV7-9	CASQLGVLGARSPLHF